This record concerns one T cell receptor beta chain sequence. Produced via immunoSEQ multiplex PCR; TCRdb's table is partial and in-frame only. Among 15,000 to 20,000 clones, 91% were seen once, and the ten largest hold 6.5% to 7.5%. This sample was taken from a study of blood T cell repertoires in COVID-19. Sample: peripheral blood. The TCR comes from a human donor in a cohort sampled during active COVID-19.

CDR3 sequence reads: CASSQDRSSQYF. The DNA of the CDR3 is TGTGCCAGCAGCCAAGATCGGTCGTCGCAGTACTTC. This chain uses TRBV3-1 (or the pseudogene TRBV3-2) with TRBJ2-7; D gene ambiguous. Germline CDR1 and CDR2: LGHDT and YNNKEL (reference sequence). V lost 0 bases and J 9 bases, leaving 9 bases between the germline ends. CDR3 length: 12 amino acids.